This T cell receptor (beta chain) was sequenced for a study of patients and donors after allogeneic stem cell transplantation. The germline V and J ends were trimmed by 1 base and 5 bases, with 23 bases remaining between them. The CDR3 runs 18 residues. Germline lookup yields CDR1 SGHAT and CDR2 FQNNGV. TCRdb recomputed calls from the RT-PCR reads with MiXCR, one row per CDR3 protein. The sample holds 900,000 to 1,000,000 distinct CDR3 sequences; roughly 18% are singletons and the top ten take 6%. This chain connects TRBV11-2 to TRBJ2-5; maybe TRBD2 (7 bases). The TCR was taken from a human donor who was either an allogeneic HSCT recipient or a stem cell or donor lymphocyte infusion donor (not recorded which). It is not recorded whose cells these are; they may come from a transplant donor. Sequenced sample: blood, either unsorted or a sorted T cell fraction (not recorded which). CDR3 bases: TGTGCCAGCAGCTTAGTGGAGGTCCCTCGGGGGGCGCGGGAGACCCAGTACTTC. Translating gives CASSLVEVPRGARETQYF.